This is a list of T cell receptor beta chains from one sample in a study of blood T cells in healthy people across ages. TCRdb re-analysed the 5' RACE reads in MiXCR, keeping a single row per CDR3 protein. The repertoire has about 1 million distinct CDR3 sequences, 45% of them found once; the top ten carry under 20%. Sequenced: blood. Receptors were obtained from a woman aged 60-70 years in good health. Both conserved end residues are part of each CDR3. D genes are given only for firm matches. Expanded clones get a size class; other rows say once, few or many, or leave the size out.

size: once
J: TRBJ1-5
length: 15
V: TRBV10-3
D: -
CDR3: CAISATSVSNQPQHF
DNA: TGTGCCATCAGTGCTACATCGGTTAGCAATCAGCCCCAGCATTTT

size: -
J: TRBJ2-1
length: 14
V: TRBV15
D: -
CDR3: CATSRDDRWGEQFF
DNA: TGTGCCACCAGCAGGGATGACAGGTGGGGCGAGCAGTTCTTC

size: -
J: TRBJ2-1
length: 14
V: TRBV29-1
D: TRBD1
CDR3: CSGSGTAFYNEQFF
DNA: TGCAGCGGTTCCGGGACAGCATTCTACAATGAGCAGTTCTTC

size: few
J: TRBJ1-5
length: 13
V: TRBV30
D: -
CDR3: CAWDSGNNQPQHF
DNA: TGTGCCTGGGACTCAGGGAACAATCAGCCCCAGCATTTT

size: -
J: TRBJ2-4
length: 14
V: TRBV6-6
D: -
CDR3: CASSETVAKNIQYF
DNA: TGTGCCAGCAGCGAGACGGTAGCCAAAAACATTCAGTACTTC

size: few
J: TRBJ2-1
length: 16
V: TRBV5-1
D: -
CDR3: CASCETADRPYNEQFF
DNA: TGCGCCAGCTGTGAGACCGCGGACCGCCCCTACAATGAGCAGTTCTTC

size: -
J: TRBJ2-5
length: 14
V: TRBV6-2/TRBV6-3
D: -
CDR3: CASSYPRQQETQYF
DNA: TGTGCCAGCAGTTATCCCCGACAGCAAGAGACCCAGTACTTC

size: -
J: TRBJ2-5
length: 13
V: TRBV29-1
D: -
CDR3: CSVTQQNQETQYF
DNA: TGCAGCGTTACACAGCAGAACCAAGAGACCCAGTACTTC

size: -
J: TRBJ1-2
length: 12
V: TRBV20-1
D: -
CDR3: CSAKGGDYGYTF
DNA: TGCAGTGCTAAGGGGGGGGACTATGGCTACACCTTC

size: few
J: TRBJ1-5
length: 16
V: TRBV6-1
D: -
CDR3: CASSPTRLNSNQPQHF
DNA: TGTGCCAGCAGCCCGACCAGGTTGAATAGCAATCAGCCCCAGCATTTT

size: -
J: TRBJ1-4
length: 13
V: TRBV5-1
D: -
CDR3: CASSLMLDEKLFF
DNA: TGCGCCAGCAGCTTGATGTTGGATGAAAAACTGTTTTTT

size: -
J: TRBJ2-1
length: 14
V: TRBV10-3
D: TRBD1
CDR3: CAIGRDREYNEQFF
DNA: TGTGCCATCGGTCGGGACAGGGAATACAATGAGCAGTTCTTC

size: -
J: TRBJ2-7
length: 15
V: TRBV25-1
D: -
CDR3: CASSPSPGTPYEQYF
DNA: TGTGCCAGCAGTCCATCCCCCGGGACCCCTTACGAGCAGTACTTC

size: few
J: TRBJ2-5
length: 12
V: TRBV12-5
D: -
CDR3: CASGLGPETQYF
DNA: TGTGCTAGTGGTTTGGGACCCGAGACCCAGTACTTC

size: -
J: TRBJ2-7
length: 13
V: TRBV6-5
D: -
CDR3: CASSHSLEYEQYF
DNA: TGTGCCAGCAGTCACTCCCTGGAATACGAGCAGTACTTC

size: -
J: TRBJ2-7
length: 12
V: TRBV20-1
D: -
CDR3: CSARGRSYEQYF
DNA: TGCAGTGCTAGAGGCCGTTCCTACGAGCAGTACTTC

size: -
J: TRBJ2-5
length: 12
V: TRBV20-1
D: -
CDR3: CSAKGAGETQYF
DNA: TGCAGTGCTAAAGGCGCCGGGGAGACCCAGTACTTC

size: -
J: TRBJ2-5
length: 16
V: TRBV9
D: TRBD2
CDR3: CASSVGLAAPQETQYF
DNA: TGTGCCAGCAGCGTAGGACTAGCGGCCCCGCAAGAGACCCAGTACTTC

size: -
J: TRBJ2-1
length: 12
V: TRBV20-1
D: -
CDR3: CSAPQIELGQFF
DNA: TGCAGTGCTCCCCAGATTGAGTTGGGGCAGTTCTTC

size: -
J: TRBJ2-7
length: 14
V: TRBV2
D: -
CDR3: CASSETELRYEQYF
DNA: TGTGCCAGCAGTGAAACAGAGCTACGATACGAGCAGTACTTC

size: -
J: TRBJ1-2
length: 14
V: TRBV6-6
D: TRBD1
CDR3: CASSYGDREYGYTF
DNA: TGTGCCAGCAGTTACGGGGACAGGGAATATGGCTACACCTTC

size: few
J: TRBJ2-5
length: 16
V: TRBV5-1
D: TRBD1
CDR3: CASSLGIGGESETQYF
DNA: TGCGCCAGCAGCTTGGGTATAGGGGGCGAATCGGAGACCCAGTACTTC

size: few
J: TRBJ2-7
length: 15
V: TRBV6-1
D: TRBD2
CDR3: CASSYSSGSLYEQYF
DNA: TGTGCCAGCAGTTATAGTAGCGGGAGTCTCTACGAGCAGTACTTC

size: -
J: TRBJ2-5
length: 16
V: TRBV5-4
D: -
CDR3: CASSLARRAQGGTQYF
DNA: TGTGCCAGCAGCTTGGCGAGACGGGCCCAAGGGGGGACCCAGTACTTC

size: -
J: TRBJ1-2
length: 12
V: TRBV20-1
D: -
CDR3: CSAMGRNYGYTF
DNA: TGCAGTGCTATGGGTCGAAACTATGGCTACACCTTC

size: -
J: TRBJ2-7
length: 17
V: TRBV20-1
D: TRBD1
CDR3: CSAKDRTGGRSSYEQYF
DNA: TGCAGTGCTAAGGACCGGACAGGGGGCCGGAGCTCCTACGAGCAGTACTTC

size: -
J: TRBJ2-7
length: 16
V: TRBV3-1
D: TRBD2
CDR3: CASSRTGTSGTDEQYF
DNA: TGTGCCAGCAGCCGAACCGGGACTAGCGGGACAGACGAGCAGTACTTC

size: -
J: TRBJ2-1
length: 19
V: TRBV6-1
D: -
CDR3: CASSEYRSSMSKADNEQFF
DNA: TGTGCCAGCAGTGAATACCGTAGTAGCATGAGTAAGGCCGACAATGAGCAGTTCTTC

size: -
J: TRBJ2-7
length: 14
V: TRBV12-3/TRBV12-4
D: TRBD1
CDR3: CASSEGQGGNEQYF
DNA: TGTGCCAGCAGTGAGGGACAGGGTGGAAACGAGCAGTACTTC

size: few
J: TRBJ2-7
length: 19
V: TRBV6-7
D: TRBD2
CDR3: CASSSPTGTSGSWTYEQYF
DNA: TGTGCCAGCAGCTCCCCAACCGGGACTAGCGGGAGTTGGACCTACGAGCAGTACTTC

size: few
J: TRBJ1-3
length: 15
V: TRBV12-3/TRBV12-4
D: -
CDR3: CASRATGPSGNTIYF
DNA: TGTGCCAGCAGGGCCACAGGACCGTCTGGAAACACCATATATTTT

size: -
J: TRBJ1-5
length: 15
V: TRBV20-1
D: -
CDR3: CSARVTGLSNQPQHF
DNA: TGCAGTGCTAGAGTCACAGGCCTTAGCAATCAGCCCCAGCATTTT

size: few
J: TRBJ2-1
length: 15
V: TRBV7-9
D: -
CDR3: CASSPWVMGYNEQFF
DNA: TGTGCCAGCAGCCCTTGGGTAATGGGCTACAATGAGCAGTTCTTC

size: few
J: TRBJ2-3
length: 14
V: TRBV12-3/TRBV12-4
D: TRBD1
CDR3: CASTSDRGTDTQYF
DNA: TGTGCCAGCACCTCAGACAGGGGTACAGATACGCAGTATTTT

size: few
J: TRBJ2-7
length: 18
V: TRBV11-2
D: -
CDR3: CASSLDPPAFGRSYEQYF
DNA: TGTGCCAGCAGCTTAGATCCGCCCGCCTTCGGACGGTCCTACGAGCAGTACTTC

size: -
J: TRBJ2-1
length: 17
V: TRBV5-5
D: -
CDR3: CASSLRERAGSYNEQFF
DNA: TGTGCCAGCAGCTTGAGGGAGCGGGCTGGCTCCTACAATGAGCAGTTCTTC

size: -
J: TRBJ1-1
length: 13
V: TRBV29-1
D: TRBD1
CDR3: CSWDRGGYTEAFF
DNA: TGCAGCTGGGACAGGGGTGGGTACACTGAAGCTTTCTTT

size: few
J: TRBJ1-2
length: 11
V: TRBV27
D: -
CDR3: CASSLGPLYTF
DNA: TGTGCCAGTAGTTTAGGCCCCCTCTACACCTTC

size: -
J: TRBJ2-5
length: 13
V: TRBV6-2/TRBV6-3
D: -
CDR3: CAGSDGRGRGEYF
DNA: TGTGCCGGCAGTGACGGAAGGGGTCGCGGGGAGTACTTC

size: -
J: TRBJ2-7
length: 13
V: TRBV7-2
D: -
CDR3: CASSLKGVTKQYF
DNA: TGTGCCAGCAGCTTAAAGGGTGTGACTAAGCAGTACTTC

size: -
J: TRBJ1-1
length: 12
V: TRBV29-1
D: -
CDR3: CSVDFSGTEAFF
DNA: TGCAGCGTTGATTTCAGTGGGACTGAAGCTTTCTTT

size: -
J: TRBJ2-7
length: 16
V: TRBV6-2/TRBV6-3
D: TRBD1
CDR3: CASSSGTGRSSYEQYF
DNA: TGTGCCAGCAGTTCCGGGACAGGGCGCAGCTCCTACGAGCAGTACTTC

size: -
J: TRBJ2-2
length: 15
V: TRBV27
D: -
CDR3: CASSLVTTNTGELFF
DNA: TGTGCCAGCAGTTTGGTAACAACGAACACCGGGGAGCTGTTTTTT

size: few
J: TRBJ2-7
length: 14
V: TRBV6-2/TRBV6-3
D: TRBD2
CDR3: CASSYGLAGGEQYF
DNA: TGTGCCAGCAGTTACGGGCTAGCGGGAGGCGAGCAGTACTTC

size: -
J: TRBJ1-1
length: 12
V: TRBV10-3
D: -
CDR3: CAISEDGPEAFF
DNA: TGTGCCATCAGTGAGGACGGGCCTGAAGCTTTCTTT

size: few
J: TRBJ2-5
length: 15
V: TRBV24-1
D: -
CDR3: CATSDPRPDRETQYF
DNA: TGTGCCACCAGTGATCCCCGCCCGGATAGGGAGACCCAGTACTTC

size: -
J: TRBJ2-7
length: 15
V: TRBV15
D: TRBD2
CDR3: CATSSRTSGNYEQYF
DNA: TGTGCCACCAGCAGCCGGACTAGCGGGAACTACGAGCAGTACTTC

size: -
J: TRBJ2-3
length: 14
V: TRBV27
D: -
CDR3: CASSSLDRRDTQYF
DNA: TGTGCCAGCAGTTCCCTAGATAGACGGGATACGCAGTATTTT

size: -
J: TRBJ2-7
length: 11
V: TRBV10-3
D: -
CDR3: CAIRSGLEQYF
DNA: TGTGCCATCAGATCAGGGTTAGAGCAGTACTTC

size: few
J: TRBJ2-7
length: 12
V: TRBV28
D: -
CDR3: CASSFQAYEQYF
DNA: TGTGCCAGCAGTTTCCAAGCCTACGAGCAGTACTTC

size: -
J: TRBJ2-5
length: 15
V: TRBV2
D: TRBD1
CDR3: CASSGGTGGRETQYF
DNA: TGTGCCAGCAGTGGAGGTACAGGGGGTAGGGAGACCCAGTACTTC

size: -
J: TRBJ2-3
length: 19
V: TRBV7-8
D: TRBD2
CDR3: CASSLPGLAGGSYTDTQYF
DNA: TGTGCCAGCAGCTTACCCGGACTAGCGGGAGGATCTTACACAGATACGCAGTATTTT

size: -
J: TRBJ2-3
length: 16
V: TRBV20-1
D: TRBD2
CDR3: CSARDRLAGGTDTQYF
DNA: TGCAGTGCTAGAGATAGACTAGCGGGGGGCACAGATACGCAGTATTTT

size: few
J: TRBJ2-3
length: 13
V: TRBV5-5
D: -
CDR3: CASSPGGPVTQYF
DNA: TGTGCCAGCAGCCCCGGAGGGCCAGTTACGCAGTATTTT

size: -
J: TRBJ2-7
length: 13
V: TRBV20-1
D: -
CDR3: CSARYQRGPEQYF
DNA: TGCAGTGCTAGATACCAAAGGGGTCCCGAGCAGTACTTC

size: many
J: TRBJ2-4
length: 14
V: TRBV5-1
D: -
CDR3: CASSHIEGRNIQYF
DNA: TGCGCCAGCAGCCATATAGAGGGGAGGAACATTCAGTACTTC

size: few
J: TRBJ2-4
length: 13
V: TRBV6-5
D: -
CDR3: CASRPGGKNIQYF
DNA: TGTGCCAGCAGACCCGGGGGTAAGAACATTCAGTACTTC

size: -
J: TRBJ2-2
length: 11
V: TRBV6-1
D: -
CDR3: CASSDEVTLFF
DNA: TGTGCCAGCAGTGACGAGGTTACGCTGTTTTTT

size: once
J: TRBJ2-1
length: 14
V: TRBV11-2
D: -
CDR3: CASSKYGSYNEQFF
DNA: TGTGCCAGCAGTAAGTACGGCTCCTACAATGAGCAGTTCTTC